The clone carrying this T cell receptor (beta chain) appeared a few times. Its target is not known. This specimen belongs to a study of identical twins. Template switching supplied a universal primer site; unique molecular identifiers were carried on the cDNA. One entry per CDR3 protein, called by TCRdb with MiXCR from the 5' RACE reads. The sample lists 300,000 or so distinct CDR3 sequences, nearly 9.5% occurring once. Findings of the study overall: Zero-insertion analyses could be partly confounded by invariant MAIT and iNKT cells.

Per germline, CDR1 SGHRS and CDR2 YFSETQ. The CDR3 has 15 residues. V was shortened by 0 bases and J by 7 bases, with 13 bases between the two germline ends. This sample was also put to use in a study of yellow fever vaccine responses in identical twins. As reported in that work: Twins' T cell vaccine responses reportedly looked partly convergent, partly personalized.

Sequenced: CD8+ T cells sorted from blood. The rearrangement joins TRBV5-1 to TRBJ2-2, with D possibly called TRBD1 or TRBD2 (5 bases each). The receptor's source is a woman between 18 and 29 years old in good health. CDR3 DNA: TGCGCCAGCAGCTTGGGGTGGGACGAAGACGGGGAGCTGTTTTTT. Protein sequence: CASSLGWDEDGELFF.